These 16 T cell receptor beta chains came from one sample sequenced in a study of OX40 agonist ivuxolimab in advanced cancers. TCRdb keeps only in-frame clones here, not all; method: immunoSEQ multiplex PCR. The sample yields fewer than 80,000 clones, more than 80% seen once. This specimen was CD4+ or CD8+ T cells sorted from blood, taken in a trial of the OX40 agonist ivuxolimab. All receptors derive from an adult with an advanced solid tumor such as melanoma, head and neck, liver or kidney cancer.

The CDR3 region has the DNA TGTGCCAGCACACGGATGGGCGATGAGCAGTTCTTC. This translates into CASTRMGDEQFF. The rearrangement uses TRBV6-5 and TRBJ2-1; D remains unclear. V gave up 7 bases and J gave up 8 bases, with 12 bases separating them. This CDR3 has 12 residues. Germline-derived CDR1 and CDR2 are MNHEY and SVGAGI.

This clone is a singleton in its sample. The genes are TRBV6-4 and TRBJ1-3; no definite D call. Trimming cost V 7 bases and J 0 bases, with 16 bases left between them. The CDR3 runs to 16 residues. Germline CDR1 is MRHNA and CDR2 is SNTAGT. CDR3 loop: CASILKPTDSGNTIYF. The CDR3 DNA sequence: TGTGCCAGCATCTTAAAACCCACCGACTCTGGAAACACCATATATTTT.

V usage is TRBV2 and J usage is TRBJ1-2; D gene unclear. This CDR3 comprises 13 residues. V was clipped by 3 bases and J by 8 bases, with 13 bases between them. Germline V gene sequence: CDR1 SNHLY, CDR2 FYNNEI. The CDR3 DNA is TGTGCCAGCAGTGAGGGGAGGGTCGACGGCTACACCTTC. This translates into CASSEGRVDGYTF.

The CDR3 reads CASNSLSGSYEQYF. The CDR3 DNA is TGTGCCAGCAACTCCCTCAGTGGCTCCTACGAGCAGTACTTC. The chain uses TRBV7-9 and TRBJ2-7, with unresolved D. CDR1 SEHNR and CDR2 FQNEAQ come from the germline V gene (reference sequence). This CDR3 has 14 residues. The germline V and J ends were trimmed by 7 bases and 0 bases, with 13 bases remaining between them.

The chain has TRBV19 and TRBJ1-2; the D is unclear. The CDR3 has 11 amino acids. From germline, CDR1 is LNHDA and CDR2 SQIVND (reference sequence). Between the trimmed V and J ends, which lost 10 bases and 5 bases, there was a span of 11 bases. DNA of the CDR3: TGTGCCACACCGGAGGATTATGGCTACACCTTC. Amino acid sequence: CATPEDYGYTF. The variable domain in full, completed from reference TRBV19 and TRBJ1-2, reads DGGITQSPKYLFRKEGQNVTLSCEQNLNHDAMYWYRQDPGQGLRLIYYSQIVNDFQKGDIAEGYSVSREKKESFPLTVTSAQKNPTAFYLCATPEDYGYTFGSGTRLTVV.

The sample holds one count of this clone. J is TRBJ2-7 and V is TRBV5-8; 8 positions agree with TRBD1. The CDR3 spans 15 residues. The germline gives CDR1 SGHTS, CDR2 YDEGEE. V gave up 4 bases and J gave up 2 bases; unmatched junction bases: 8. CDR3 sequence (DNA): TGTGCCAGCAGCATCGGACAGGGTAGGACCTACGAGCAGTACTTC. Translated: CASSIGQGRTYEQYF.

This clone was seen a single time. The rearrangement uses TRBV7-6 and TRBJ2-5; D could derive from TRBD1 or TRBD2 (5 bases each). The length of the CDR3 is 17 residues. The germline V and J ends were trimmed by 2 bases and 5 bases, with 21 bases remaining between them. Germline values: CDR1 SGHVS, CDR2 FNYEAQ. CDR3 DNA: TGTGCCAGCAGCTTAATTGGGGGATCTAGACAGAGGGAGACCCAGTACTTC. This codes for CASSLIGGSRQRETQYF.

This chain joins TRBV19 and TRBJ1-2; the D is unclear. Trimming took off 5 bases at V and 4 bases at J, with 8 bases between the two ends. CDR1 and CDR2 (germline): LNHDA, SQIVND (reference sequence). This CDR3 spans 12 amino acids. The CDR3 coding sequence is TGTGCCAGTAGTTTGGACGGCTATGGCTACACCTTC. It translates to CASSLDGYGYTF.

This chain links TRBV7-9 with TRBJ2-7; 7 bases are a match to TRBD2. The germline gives CDR1 SEHNR, CDR2 FQNEAQ (reference sequence). The CDR3 covers 15 residues. Trimming at V came to 2 bases and at J to 2 bases, leaving 6 bases not matched to a gene. Here the CDR3 DNA reads TGTGCCAGCAGCTTACTTTCTAGCGGAACCTACGAGCAGTACTTC. It encodes CASSLLSSGTYEQYF.

This clone appeared a single time. The rearrangement uses TRBV18 and TRBJ1-5; D is uncertain. Per the germline V gene, CDR1 is KGHSH and CDR2 is LQKENI. The V gene lost 2 bases and the J gene lost 7 bases, with 6 bases spanning the gap. The CDR3 totals 12 residues. In DNA form, the CDR3 reads TGTGCCAGCTCACCAGCGGGGCAGCCCCAGCATTTT. The encoded protein is CASSPAGQPQHF.

This chain uses TRBV5-6 with TRBJ1-4, with D hard to call. Germline V gene lookup returns CDR1 SGHDT and CDR2 YYEEEE. This CDR3 spans 15 amino acids. Trimming left V 2 bases short and J 0 bases short, with 8 bases between. CDR3 bases: TGTGCCAGCAGCTTCTTTGAGTCAACTAATGAAAAACTGTTTTTT. Its protein product is CASSFFESTNEKLFF.

The chain has TRBV19 and TRBJ1-5; 10 positions agree with TRBD1. V lost 6 bases to trimming and J lost 4 bases; unmatched junction nucleotides: 6. CDR3 length equals 15 residues. Germline values: CDR1 LNHDA, CDR2 SQIVND (reference sequence). Here the CDR3 DNA reads TGTGCCAGTAGGGGAGACAGGGGGCGTAATCAGCCCCAGCATTTT. This codes for CASRGDRGRNQPQHF.

The chain couples TRBV30 to TRBJ1-1; D is ambiguous. CDR1 is GTSNPN and CDR2 is SVGIG in the germline V gene (reference sequence). The CDR3 has 12 residues. Trimming took off 5 bases at V and 4 bases at J, with 11 bases between the two ends. The CDR3 region has the DNA TGTGCCTGGGGATCCGGCCCCACTGAAGCTTTCTTT. It encodes CAWGSGPTEAFF.

This sequence joins TRBV19 and TRBJ1-2; possible D gene TRBD1, 6 bases. The CDR3 length is 15 residues. The V end was cut by 3 bases, the J end by 4 bases, with 15 bases between. Germline V lookup: CDR1 LNHDA, CDR2 SQIVND (reference sequence). The CDR3 nucleotides are TGTGCCAGTAGTATCCGACAGGTCGAGATCTATGGCTACACCTTC. Amino acids: CASSIRQVEIYGYTF.

The rearrangement uses TRBV9 and TRBJ1-4, with D perhaps matching TRBD1 (6 bases). Germline loops: CDR1 SGDLS, CDR2 YYNGEE. The CDR3 extends over 14 amino acids. V lost 0 bases and J lost 8, with 11 bases in between. DNA for the CDR3: TGTGCCAGCAGCGTAGGGGGGGCGAGAGAAAAACTGTTTTTT. Its translation is CASSVGGAREKLFF.

This sequence joins TRBV25-1 and TRBJ2-1; 14 bases fit TRBD2. This CDR3 spans 15 amino acids. V lost 3 bases and J lost 7; bases outside the gene matches: 2. CDR1 is MGHDK and CDR2 is SYGVNS in the germline V gene. The CDR3 sequence: CASSETSGRANEQFF. In DNA form, the CDR3 reads TGTGCCAGCAGTGAGACTAGCGGGAGGGCGAATGAGCAGTTCTTC.